Detailed here is one T cell receptor beta chain. The target antigen is unknown. The data stem from a study of T cell responses to AZD1222 COVID-19 vaccine. Trimming took off 3 bases at V and 7 bases at J, with 16 bases between the two ends. Per the germline V gene, CDR1 is SGDLS and CDR2 is YYNGEE. The CDR3 is made up of 15 amino acids. Sequencing was performed with immunoSEQ multiplex PCR; in TCRdb, only in-frame clones are kept and a portion is missing. The table lists about 150,000 clones, approximately 88% of them singletons. Study conclusions and caveats: CD4 TCRs associated with vaccination spanned spike, dominating at 160-218 and 743-854. Unmutated variant regions are reportedly targeted by nearly half of spike-specific TCRs. Breadth and depth of Spike-specific TCRs rose after two AZD1222 doses. Clonal diversity was possibly underestimated, and the donors were mostly white British, with more females.

The TCR was taken from an adult in good health. This chain uses TRBV9 with TRBJ1-4; TRBD1 is a possible D gene (6 bases). Sequenced here: peripheral blood, sampled on day 0 of MenACWY control vaccination. The CDR3 region is CASSGGQLWSEKLFF. The CDR3 DNA reads as TGTGCCAGCAGCGGGGGGCAGTTGTGGAGTGAAAAACTGTTTTTT.